Below, 8 T cell receptor beta chains from the same sample are listed, as sequenced in a study of tumor-infiltrating lymphocytes in primary liver carcinoma (dated by TCRdb to the late 2010s). Blood RNA was extracted from unsorted whole blood using TRIzol reagent, and germline DNA was obtained with the DNeasy Blood & Tissue kit. TCRdb records Illumina HiSeq 2500 as the sequencer. TCRbeta-specific cDNA was reverse-transcribed from approximately 500 ng total RNA using a constant-region primer and ProtoScript II reverse transcriptase. Construction of the TCRbeta libraries relied on three nested rounds of multiplex PCR, following a slightly modified ARM-PCR procedure. Multiplex TRBV1-TRBV30 forward primers and a Cbeta reverse primer were used in the first two PCR rounds, each of which was run for around 10 cycles. The raw public reads went through TCRdb reprocessing: fastp at Q25, MiXCR clone calling, in-frame beta chains kept. Merged by CDR3 protein, the rows form single entries marked with the most common genes and DNA. The sample contains some 320,000 distinct CDR3 sequences, less than 75% of them found a single time. Roughly 9% of the sample goes to the ten largest clones.

Sequenced input: peripheral blood. Source of these receptors: a man in his forties with primary liver carcinoma and hepatitis B virus infection.

Comment on this clonotype: This may stem from a read error, because a much larger clone lies one nucleotide away. This chain links TRBV4-2 with TRBJ2-3, with 12 bases aligning to TRBD1. Germline assignment: CDR1 LGHNA and CDR2 YNFKEQ. The CDR3 runs to 18 residues. CDR3 amino acids: CTSSQAHPGTGGADTQYF. In nucleotides, the CDR3 is TGTACCAGCAGCCAAGCCCACCCCGGGACAGGGGGCGCAGATACGCAGTATTTT.

As regards this clonotype: This may stem from a read error, because a much larger clone lies one nucleotide away. The chain links TRBV6-5 to TRBJ1-2, with D perhaps matching TRBD1 (5 bases). Germline values: CDR1 MNHEY, CDR2 SVGAGI. Deletions cut 0 bases from V and 1 base from J, with 12 bases between. The CDR3 is made up of 16 amino acids. DNA for the CDR3: TGTGCCAGCAGTTACTCGCTCAGGGAGAGTAACTATGGCTACACCTTC. Protein product: CASSYSLRESNYGYTF.

About this clonotype itself: A junction boundary mismatches the germline segment, possibly from a read error. The chain recombines TRBV11-2 with TRBJ1-3; D gene ambiguous. This CDR3 spans 14 amino acids. Looked up from germline, CDR1 is SGHAT and CDR2 is FQNNGV. CDR3 in DNA: TGTGCCATCAGCTTAGGTCCCTCTGGAAACACCATATATTTT. Encoded protein: CAISLGPSGNTIYF.

This clonotype was seen once. A read error may produce the germline difference seen at one junction end. The gene calls are TRBV10-3 and TRBJ2-1; 9 bases fit TRBD1. There are 13 residues in the CDR3. Looked up from germline, CDR1 is ENHRY and CDR2 is SYGVKD. CDR3 in amino acids: CAIARDRVVEQSF. CDR3 nucleotides: TGTGCCATCGCCCGGGACAGGGTCGTTGAGCAGTCCTTC.

In the case of this clonotype: This may stem from a read error, because a much larger clone lies one nucleotide away. The rearrangement uses TRBV12-3 or TRBV12-4 and TRBJ2-1; D may be TRBD1 or TRBD2 (5 bases each). CDR3 length: 13 amino acids. The CDR3: CASGFRDRNEQFF. The CDR3 bases are TGTGCCAGCGGTTTTAGGGACCGCAATGAGCAGTTCTTC.

CDR3 loop: CAWFPTGAPRETQYF. Here the CDR3 DNA reads TGTGCCTGGTTCCCCACCGGGGCGCCGAGGGAGACCCAGTACTTC. This rearrangement joins TRBV30 to TRBJ2-5; D may match TRBD1 or TRBD2 (5 bases each). The V gene lost 5 bases and the J gene lost 5 bases, with 21 bases spanning the gap. Germline V gene data show CDR1 as GTSNPN and CDR2 as SVGIG (reference sequence). The CDR3 spans 15 residues.

This chain connects TRBV10-2 to TRBJ2-5, with unresolved D. Trimming took 7 bases from V and 1 from J, leaving 13 bases between them. The CDR3 extends over 14 amino acids. Germline V lookup: CDR1 WSHSY, CDR2 SAAADI. The CDR3: CASNAPESQETQYF. For the CDR3, the DNA is TGCGCCAGCAATGCCCCGGAGTCCCAAGAGACCCAGTACTTC.

This clonotype has only a few counts. Being one base from a much bigger clone, this may be a read error. The chain recombines TRBV29-1 with TRBJ1-1; D remains unclear. The length of the CDR3 is 13 residues. From germline, CDR1 is SQVTM and CDR2 ANQGSEA. In nucleotides, the CDR3 is TGCACCGTTGAACCAAGGCAGGAGGCTGAAGCTTTCTTT. It yields the protein CTVEPRQEAEAFF.